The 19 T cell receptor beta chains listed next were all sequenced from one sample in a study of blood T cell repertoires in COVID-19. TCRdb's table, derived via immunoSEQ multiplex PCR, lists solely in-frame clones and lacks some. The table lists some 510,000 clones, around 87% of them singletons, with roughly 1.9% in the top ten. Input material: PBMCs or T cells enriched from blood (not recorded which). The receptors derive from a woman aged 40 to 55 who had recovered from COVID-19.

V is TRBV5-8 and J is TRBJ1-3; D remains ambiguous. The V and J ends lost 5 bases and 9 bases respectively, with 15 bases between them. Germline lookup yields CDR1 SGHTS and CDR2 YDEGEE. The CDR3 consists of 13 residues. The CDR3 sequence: CASSFGLGTTIYF. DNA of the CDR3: TGTGCCAGCAGTTTCGGACTAGGTACCACCATATATTTT.

The CDR3 spells CASSEAPGTGGFEQYF. The CDR3 DNA sequence: TGTGCCAGCAGTGAAGCACCTGGGACAGGGGGCTTCGAGCAGTACTTC. The rearrangement uses TRBV2 and TRBJ2-7; 12 bases are shared with TRBD1. This CDR3 is 16 amino acids long. From germline, CDR1 is SNHLY and CDR2 FYNNEI. After removal of 0 bases from V and 6 bases from J, the junction contained 6 bases not matched to a gene.

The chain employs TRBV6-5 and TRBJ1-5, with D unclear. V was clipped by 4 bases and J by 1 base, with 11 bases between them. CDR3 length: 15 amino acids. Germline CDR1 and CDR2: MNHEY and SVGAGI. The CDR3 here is CASSLYSGSNQPQHF. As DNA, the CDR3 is TGTGCCAGCAGTTTATACTCGGGGAGCAATCAGCCCCAGCATTTT.

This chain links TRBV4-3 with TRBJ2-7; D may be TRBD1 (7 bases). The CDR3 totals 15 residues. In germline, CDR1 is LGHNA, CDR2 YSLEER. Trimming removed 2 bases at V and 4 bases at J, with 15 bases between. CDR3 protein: CASSQQGGLRYEQYF. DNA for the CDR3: TGCGCCAGCAGCCAACAGGGGGGCCTAAGGTACGAGCAGTACTTC.

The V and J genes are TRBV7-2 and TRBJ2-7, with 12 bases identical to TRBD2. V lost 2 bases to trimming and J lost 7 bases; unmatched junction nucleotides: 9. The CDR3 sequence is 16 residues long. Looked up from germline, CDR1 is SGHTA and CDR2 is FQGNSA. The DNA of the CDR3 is TGTGCCAGCAGCTTAAGGACTAGCGGGATGGTGGGGGAGCAGTACTTC. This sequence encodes CASSLRTSGMVGEQYF. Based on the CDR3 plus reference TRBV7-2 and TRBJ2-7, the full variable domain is GAGVSQSPSNKVTEKGKDVELRCDPISGHTALYWYRQSLGQGLEFLIYFQGNSAPDKSGLPSDRFSAERTGGSVSTLTIQRTQQEDSAVYLCASSLRTSGMVGEQYFGPGTRLTVT.

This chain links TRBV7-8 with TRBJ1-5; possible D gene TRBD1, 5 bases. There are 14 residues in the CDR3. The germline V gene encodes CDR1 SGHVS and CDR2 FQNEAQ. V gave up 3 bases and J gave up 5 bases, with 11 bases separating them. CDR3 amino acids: CASSLGGWDQPQHF. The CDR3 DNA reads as TGTGCCAGCAGCTTGGGGGGATGGGATCAGCCCCAGCATTTT.

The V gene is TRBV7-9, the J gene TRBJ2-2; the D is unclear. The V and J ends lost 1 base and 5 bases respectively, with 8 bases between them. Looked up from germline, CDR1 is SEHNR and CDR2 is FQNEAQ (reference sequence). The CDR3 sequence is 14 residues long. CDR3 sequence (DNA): TGTGCCAGCAGCTTAGATCCTTATACCGGGGAGCTGTTTTTT. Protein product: CASSLDPYTGELFF. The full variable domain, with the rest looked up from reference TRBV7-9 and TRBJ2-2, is DTGVSQNPRHKITKRGQNVTFRCDPISEHNRLYWYRQTLGQGPEFLTYFQNEAQLEKSRLLSDRFSAERPKGSFSTLEIQRTEQGDSAMYLCASSLDPYTGELFFGEGSRLTVL.

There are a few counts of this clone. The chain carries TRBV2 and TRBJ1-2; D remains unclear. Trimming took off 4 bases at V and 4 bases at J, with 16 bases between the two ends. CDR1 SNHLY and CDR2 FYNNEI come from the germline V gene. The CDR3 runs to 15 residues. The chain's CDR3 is CASSGGHASPYGYTF. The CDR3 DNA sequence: TGTGCCAGCAGTGGTGGGCATGCCTCCCCCTATGGCTACACCTTC.

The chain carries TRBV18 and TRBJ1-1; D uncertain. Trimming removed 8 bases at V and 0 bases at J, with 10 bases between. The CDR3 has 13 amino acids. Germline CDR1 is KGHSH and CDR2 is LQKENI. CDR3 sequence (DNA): TGTGCCAGCAACAGAGGGATGAACACTGAAGCTTTCTTT. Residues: CASNRGMNTEAFF.

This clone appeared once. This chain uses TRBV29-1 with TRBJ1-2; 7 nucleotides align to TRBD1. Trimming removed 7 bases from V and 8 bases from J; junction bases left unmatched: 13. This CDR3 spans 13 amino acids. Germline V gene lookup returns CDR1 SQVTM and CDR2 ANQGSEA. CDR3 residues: CSGARQGMIGYTF. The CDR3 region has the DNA TGCAGCGGGGCCCGACAGGGAATGATCGGCTACACCTTC.

CDR3 bases: TGTGCCAGCAGCTTGACAGGGTCGAACACTGAAGCTTTCTTT. Protein product: CASSLTGSNTEAFF. V and J are TRBV7-9 and TRBJ1-1, with 7 bases aligning to TRBD1. Germline V gene data show CDR1 as SEHNR and CDR2 as FQNEAQ (reference sequence). CDR3 length: 14 amino acids. The ends lost 3 bases at V and 1 base at J; junction bases unmatched: 2.

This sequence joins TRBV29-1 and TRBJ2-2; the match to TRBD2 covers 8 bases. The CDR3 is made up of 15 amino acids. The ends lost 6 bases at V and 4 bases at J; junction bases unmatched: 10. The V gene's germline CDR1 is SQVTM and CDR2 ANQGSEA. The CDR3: CSVWGTSGFTGELFF. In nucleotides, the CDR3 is TGCAGCGTCTGGGGTACTAGCGGATTCACCGGGGAGCTGTTTTTT.

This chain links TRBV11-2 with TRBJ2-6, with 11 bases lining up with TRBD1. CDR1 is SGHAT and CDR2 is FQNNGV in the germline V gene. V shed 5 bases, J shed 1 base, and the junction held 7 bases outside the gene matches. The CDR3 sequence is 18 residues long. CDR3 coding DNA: TGTGCCAGCAGCACCCTGGACAGGGGGCTTTCTGGGGCCAACGTCCTGACTTTC. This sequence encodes CASSTLDRGLSGANVLTF.

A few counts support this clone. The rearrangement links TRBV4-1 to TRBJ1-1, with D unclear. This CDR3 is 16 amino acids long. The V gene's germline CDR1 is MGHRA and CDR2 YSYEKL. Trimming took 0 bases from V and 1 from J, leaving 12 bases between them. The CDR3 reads CASSQDLADTNTEAFF. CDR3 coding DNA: TGCGCCAGCAGCCAAGATCTCGCAGATACGAACACTGAAGCTTTCTTT.

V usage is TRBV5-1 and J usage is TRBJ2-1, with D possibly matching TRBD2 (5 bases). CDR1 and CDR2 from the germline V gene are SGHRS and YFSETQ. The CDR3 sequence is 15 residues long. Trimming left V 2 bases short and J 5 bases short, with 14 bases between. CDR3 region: CASSFTSGVNNEQFF. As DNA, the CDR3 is TGCGCCAGCAGCTTCACTTCCGGGGTTAACAATGAGCAGTTCTTC.

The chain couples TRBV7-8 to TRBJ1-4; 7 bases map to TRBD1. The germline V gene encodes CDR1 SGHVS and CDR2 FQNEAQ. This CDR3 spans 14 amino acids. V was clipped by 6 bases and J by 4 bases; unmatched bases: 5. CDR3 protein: CASSRGGGNEKLFF. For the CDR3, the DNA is TGTGCCAGCAGTAGAGGGGGCGGTAATGAAAAACTGTTTTTT.

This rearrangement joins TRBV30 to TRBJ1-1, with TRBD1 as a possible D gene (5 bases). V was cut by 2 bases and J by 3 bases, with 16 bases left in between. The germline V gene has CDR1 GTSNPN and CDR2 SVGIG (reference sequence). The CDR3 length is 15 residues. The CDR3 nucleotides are TGTGCCTGGAGTAAGCCGGGGGTCGGGCACACTGAAGCTTTCTTT. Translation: CAWSKPGVGHTEAFF.

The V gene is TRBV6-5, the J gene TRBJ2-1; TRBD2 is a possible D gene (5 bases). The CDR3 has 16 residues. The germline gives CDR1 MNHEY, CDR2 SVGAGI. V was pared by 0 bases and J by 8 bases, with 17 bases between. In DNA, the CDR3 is TGTGCCAGCAGTTACTCGATGACGGGGTCAAGGTATGAGCAGTTCTTC. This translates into CASSYSMTGSRYEQFF.

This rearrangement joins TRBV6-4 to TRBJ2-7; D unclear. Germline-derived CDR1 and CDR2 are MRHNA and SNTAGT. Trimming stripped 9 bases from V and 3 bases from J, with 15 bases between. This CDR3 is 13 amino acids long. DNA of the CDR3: TGTGCCAGATGTGAGAGGCTCAACTACGAGCAGTACTTC. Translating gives CARCERLNYEQYF.